In this sample, the clone carrying this T cell receptor (beta chain) turned up once. The PCR employed 60 Vbeta primers together with 13 Jbeta primers. This table comes from immunoSEQ multiplex PCR, and its TCRdb copy is limited to in-frame clones, with some not included. The sample contains over 150,000 clones, around four fifths of which appear only once. This entry belongs to a study of cytomegalovirus exposure and HLA in healthy donors. This CDR3 has 18 amino acids. Germline-derived CDR1 and CDR2 are SGHNT and YYREEE (reference sequence). V dropped 4 bases and J dropped 5 bases, with 27 bases sitting between them.

The V and J genes are TRBV5-4 and TRBJ2-5, with a weak D call TRBD1 (7 bases). This receptor was identified in an older woman in good health and CMV-seropositive. Sequencing was carried out using PBMCs. CDR3 in amino acids: CASSPRSVGAGGTETQYF. DNA of the CDR3: TGTGCCAGCAGCCCAAGATCAGTCGGGGCAGGGGGGACGGAGACCCAGTACTTC.